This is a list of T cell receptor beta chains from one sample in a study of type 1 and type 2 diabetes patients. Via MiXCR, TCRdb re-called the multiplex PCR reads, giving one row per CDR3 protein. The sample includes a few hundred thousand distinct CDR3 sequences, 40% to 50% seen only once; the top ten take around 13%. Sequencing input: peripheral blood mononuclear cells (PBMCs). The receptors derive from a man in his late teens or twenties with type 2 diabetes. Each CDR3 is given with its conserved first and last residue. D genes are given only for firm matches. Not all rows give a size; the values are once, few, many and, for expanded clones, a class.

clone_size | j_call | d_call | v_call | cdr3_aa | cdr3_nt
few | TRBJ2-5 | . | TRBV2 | CASSELGVLSETQYF | TGTGCCAGCAGTGAACTGGGGGTATTGTCGGAGACCCAGTACTTC
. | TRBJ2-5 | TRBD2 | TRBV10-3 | CAITAAGGKETQYF | TGTGCCATCACCGCAGCGGGGGGCAAAGAGACCCAGTACTTC
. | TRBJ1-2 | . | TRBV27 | CASSLGARNYGYTF | TGTGCCAGCAGTTTAGGCGCCCGAAACTATGGCTACACCTTC
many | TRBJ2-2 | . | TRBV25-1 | CASSPGSAGELFF | TGTGCCAGCAGTCCCGGGTCGGCCGGGGAGCTGTTTTTT
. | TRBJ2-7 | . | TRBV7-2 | CASSLVLGEQYF | TGTGCCAGCAGCTTAGTTTTGGGCGAGCAGTACTTC
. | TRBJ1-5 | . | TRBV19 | CASLQYFGGEQPQHF | .
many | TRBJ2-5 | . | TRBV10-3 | CAISDGRGETQYF | TGTGCCATCAGTGATGGGCGTGGGGAGACCCAGTACTTC
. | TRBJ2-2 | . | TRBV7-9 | CASSSLGGGRGELFF | TGTGCCAGCAGCTCCCTGGGCGGAGGGCGCGGGGAGCTGTTTTTT
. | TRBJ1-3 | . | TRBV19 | CASWGSASGNTIYF | TGTGCCAGTTGGGGTTCGGCTTCTGGAAACACCATATATTTT
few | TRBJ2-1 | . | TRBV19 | CASSIGLVYNEQFF | TGTGCCAGTAGTATAGGACTAGTTTACAATGAGCAGTTCTTC
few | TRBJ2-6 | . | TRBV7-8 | CASSLVGSGANVLTF | TGTGCCAGCAGCTTAGTGGGCTCTGGGGCCAACGTCCTGACTTTC
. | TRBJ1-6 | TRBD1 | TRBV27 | CASSTTNQGEGSPLHF | TGTGCCAGCAGTACTACCAACCAGGGGGAGGGTTCACCCCTCCACTTT
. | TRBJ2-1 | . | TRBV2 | CASSVVTEPSYNEQFF | TGTGCCAGCAGTGTAGTGACCGAGCCTAGCTACAATGAGCAGTTCTTC
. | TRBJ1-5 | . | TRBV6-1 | CASSPKDSSNQPQHF | TGTGCCAGCAGTCCCAAAGACAGCTCCAATCAGCCCCAGCATTTT
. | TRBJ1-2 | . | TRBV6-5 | CASSPMRSNVYGYTF | TGTGCCAGCAGCCCCATGCGGTCGAACGTATATGGCTACACCTTC
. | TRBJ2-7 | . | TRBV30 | CAWGGPGGEQYF | TGTGCCTGGGGGGGGCCTGGGGGAGAGCAGTACTTC
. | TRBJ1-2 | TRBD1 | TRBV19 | CASRAGGYGYTF | TGTGCCAGTAGAGCAGGGGGCTATGGCTACACCTTC
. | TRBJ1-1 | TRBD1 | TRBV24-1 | CATSEGAPNTEAFF | TGTGCCACCAGCGAGGGGGCACCCAACACTGAAGCTTTCTTT
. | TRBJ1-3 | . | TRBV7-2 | CASSPGLSGNTIYF | TGTGCCAGCAGCCCAGGGTTATCCGGAAACACCATATATTTT
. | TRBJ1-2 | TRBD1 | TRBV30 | CAWSWTGRGGYTF | TGTGCCTGGAGTTGGACAGGGCGGGGTGGCTACACCTTC
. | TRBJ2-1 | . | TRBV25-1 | CASSLGAPEQFF | TGTGCCAGCAGTTTGGGGGCTCCTGAGCAGTTCTTC
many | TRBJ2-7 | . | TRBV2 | CASSMPFSYEQYF | TGTGCCAGCAGTATGCCTTTCTCCTACGAGCAGTACTTC
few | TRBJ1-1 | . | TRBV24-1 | CATSGAPSNTEAFF | TGTGCCACCAGTGGCGCTCCCAGTAACACTGAAGCTTTCTTT
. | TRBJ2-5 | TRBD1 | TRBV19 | CASTNGGTGLEETQYF | TGTGCCAGTACCAATGGGGGGACAGGGCTCGAAGAGACCCAGTACTTC
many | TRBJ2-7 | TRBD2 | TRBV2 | CASSGTSGRYEQYF | TGTGCCAGCAGTGGGACTAGCGGGAGGTACGAGCAGTACTTC
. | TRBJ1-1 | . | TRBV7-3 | CASEGGRTEAFF | TGTGCCAGCGAGGGGGGGAGGACTGAAGCTTTCTTT
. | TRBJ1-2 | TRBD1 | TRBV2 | CASRGQTSYGYTF | TGTGCCAGCAGGGGACAGACTAGCTATGGCTACACCTTC